One T cell receptor (beta chain) is described in this entry. Its matching antigen is unknown. This record belongs to a study of monozygotic twins with inflammatory bowel disease. Regarding the study as a whole: Added variability in patient repertoires may stem from differing immunosuppressive treatments. Fewer shared clonotypes with others were found in IBD patients than in healthy twins, especially with disease activity.

TCRdb reprocessed the 5' RACE reads, with one entry per CDR3 protein and no DNA. This sample contains 400,000 or so distinct CDR3 sequences. The CDR3 length is 14 residues. CDR1 is SGHNT and CDR2 is YYREEE in the germline V gene (reference sequence). Material for sequencing was blood. The genes are TRBV5-4 and TRBJ2-5; TCRdb's D gene call, TRBD2, goes unchecked for lack of DNA. This sequence was found in a human donor with ulcerative colitis or Crohn's disease, or a healthy co-twin of an affected twin (not recorded which). CDR3 loop: CASSLSLGEKTQYF.